Each of the 6 T cell receptor beta chains below was sequenced from the same sample in a study of yellow fever vaccine responses in identical twins (dated by TCRdb to between 2018 and 2020). The library was produced with RT-PCR. TCRdb names Illumina HiSeq 2500 as the instrument used. TCRdb reanalyzed the raw reads on its own, using fastp at Q25 for trimming and MiXCR for clone calling, and kept in-frame beta chains. When rows share a CDR3 protein, they turn into one entry using the most common DNA and genes. The sample table holds approximately 32,000 distinct CDR3 sequences, of which approximately 54% were seen once. Of the sample, 4.5% is held by the ten largest clones. The sample here was T cells from blood (PBMCs), unsorted or a sorted subset (not recorded which), taken before or after yellow fever vaccination (not recorded which). These receptors all come from a young woman who received the yellow fever vaccine. Donor details come from another sample of the same person, matched by shared clones.

The chain joins TRBV5-6 to TRBJ2-5; D is perhaps TRBD1 or TRBD2 (5 bases each). Germline V CDR1 and CDR2: SGHDT, YYEEEE. The CDR3 contains 15 residues. Trimming shortened V by 4 bases and J by 4 bases, and 17 bases separated the two germline ends. The DNA for the CDR3 is TGTGCCAGCAGCGACCAATCGGCAGGGAGAGAGACCCAGTACTTC. As protein: CASSDQSAGRETQYF.

This chain joins TRBV20-1 and TRBJ2-7, with TRBD2 matching over 11 bases. This CDR3 region has 12 residues. The germline gives CDR1 DFQATT, CDR2 SNEGSKA (reference sequence). V was pared by 7 bases and J by 9 bases, with 8 bases of the junction left unmatched. The CDR3 sequence is CSGTPTSGRQYV. In DNA form, the CDR3 reads TGCAGTGGAACCCCCACTAGCGGGAGGCAGTACGTC.

This clonotype was recorded once. The gene calls are TRBV15 and TRBJ1-1; possible D gene TRBD1, 5 bases. V was shortened by 0 bases and J by 5 bases, with 10 bases between the two germline ends. This CDR3 has 14 amino acids. Germline V gene data show CDR1 as LNHNV and CDR2 as YYDKDF (reference sequence). The CDR3 DNA sequence: TGTGCCACCAGCAGAGATCAATCAGGGACTGAAGCTTTCTTT. As protein: CATSRDQSGTEAFF.

CDR3 residues: CASRTAGTGHNYEQYF. In nucleotides, the CDR3 is TGTGCCAGCAGGACCGCCGGGACAGGCCATAACTACGAGCAGTACTTC. The V gene is TRBV28, the J gene TRBJ2-7; the match to TRBD1 covers 8 bases. The V gene's germline CDR1 is MDHEN and CDR2 SYDVKM. The V and J ends lost 6 bases and 3 bases, in that order; junction bases with no gene match: 13. CDR3 length equals 16 residues.

The rearrangement uses TRBV7-2 and TRBJ2-1; D may be TRBD2 (5 bases). The germline V gene encodes CDR1 SGHTA and CDR2 FQGNSA. The V gene lost 1 base and the J gene lost 2 bases, with 9 bases spanning the gap. The CDR3 sequence is 15 residues long. The CDR3 spells CASSLGLAPYNEQFF. The CDR3 nucleotides are TGTGCCAGCAGCTTAGGGCTAGCCCCCTACAATGAGCAGTTCTTC.

This chain's CDR3 is CSGGSRVQETQYF. As DNA, the CDR3 is TGCAGCGGGGGATCGAGAGTCCAAGAGACCCAGTACTTC. The chain combines TRBV29-1 with TRBJ2-5, with D uncertain. V lost 7 bases, J lost 1 base, and 13 bases lay in between. Germline V gives CDR1 SQVTM, CDR2 ANQGSEA. The CDR3 is made up of 13 amino acids.